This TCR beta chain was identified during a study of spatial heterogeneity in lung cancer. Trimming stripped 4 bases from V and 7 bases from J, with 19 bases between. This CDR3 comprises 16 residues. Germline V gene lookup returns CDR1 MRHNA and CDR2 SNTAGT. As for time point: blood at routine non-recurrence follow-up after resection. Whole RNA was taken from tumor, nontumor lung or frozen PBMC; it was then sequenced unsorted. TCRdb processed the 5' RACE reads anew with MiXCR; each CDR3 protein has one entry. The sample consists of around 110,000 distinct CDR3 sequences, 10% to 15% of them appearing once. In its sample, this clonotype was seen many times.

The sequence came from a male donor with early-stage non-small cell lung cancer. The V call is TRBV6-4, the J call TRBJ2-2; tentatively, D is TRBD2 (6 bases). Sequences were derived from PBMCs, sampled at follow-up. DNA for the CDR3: TGTGCCAGCAGTGTAGTAGCGGTTGCTGGTGGCGGGGAGCTGTTTTTT. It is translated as CASSVVAVAGGGELFF.